Listed below are T cell receptor beta chains from one sample, sequenced in a study of T-cell reconstitution after alpha-beta-depleted transplantation in children. TCRdb itself ran the PCR reads through MiXCR, one entry per CDR3 protein. In the table there are some 600,000 distinct CDR3 sequences, roughly 13% of which are singletons. Specimen: PBMCs, mostly from graft donor cells, collected 360 days after TCRalphabeta/CD19-depleted stem cell transplant. Receptor source: a male patient between 5 and 17 years old who had a stem cell transplant for acute myeloid leukemia, so the T cells may come from the graft donor. Each CDR3 is given with its conserved first and last residue. The D gene is left open where the match is weak. A clone size is listed for some rows: how often the clone was seen (once, few, many), or a class if it is expanded.

size	length	J	D	V	DNA	CDR3
many	14	TRBJ2-5	TRBD2	TRBV29-1	TGCAGCGTCGGGACTAGCGGGAGTTGGGAGACCCAGTACTTC	CSVGTSGSWETQYF
many	16	TRBJ2-6	-	TRBV20-1	TGCAGTGCTAGAGATCAACGGGGGTCTGGGGCCAACGTCCTGACTTTC	CSARDQRGSGANVLTF
-	15	TRBJ2-7	-	TRBV7-8	TGTGCCAGCAGCTTAGACGGCGGGTTCACCTACGAGCAGTACTTC	CASSLDGGFTYEQYF
many	15	TRBJ2-5	-	TRBV27	TGTGCCAGCAACCCCGGACAGAGGGCACAAGAGACCCAGTACTTC	CASNPGQRAQETQYF
many	15	TRBJ2-7	-	TRBV6-5	TGTGCCAGCAGTTACTCGAAGCAGGCTTGGTACGAGCAGTACTTC	CASSYSKQAWYEQYF
-	15	TRBJ1-1	TRBD1	TRBV20-1	TGCAGTGCTACGCGGACAGGGGCCATGAACACTGAAGCTTTCTTT	CSATRTGAMNTEAFF
few	15	TRBJ2-7	TRBD1	TRBV5-1	TGCGCCAGCAGCAGCATCGACAGGGCAACCTACGAGCAGTACTTC	CASSSIDRATYEQYF
many	14	TRBJ2-6	TRBD1	TRBV12-3/TRBV12-4	TGTGCCAGCAGGACAGGGGTTGGGGCCAACGTCCTGACTTTC	CASRTGVGANVLTF
few	17	TRBJ2-2	TRBD1	TRBV7-8	TGTGCCAGCAGCTTACAGGGGGTTAATCGTTACACCGGGGAGCTGTTTTTT	CASSLQGVNRYTGELFF
-	13	TRBJ2-5	TRBD1	TRBV6-6	TGTGCCAGCCGACAGGGGAATGAAGAGACCCAGTACTTC	CASRQGNEETQYF
few	15	TRBJ2-7	-	TRBV12-3/TRBV12-4	TGTGCCAGCAGTTTAGCGCCGGAACCCCGCAACGAGCAGTACTTC	CASSLAPEPRNEQYF
many	13	TRBJ1-2	TRBD1	TRBV28	TGTGCCAGCAACCGGGACAGCAACTATGGCTACACCTTC	CASNRDSNYGYTF
many	13	TRBJ2-5	TRBD2	TRBV10-3	TGTGCCTCTATGACTAGCGAGGAAGAGACCCAGTACTTC	CASMTSEEETQYF
few	14	TRBJ2-1	-	TRBV7-9	TGTGCCAGCAGCCCCGTGGGGGCGGGCAATGAGCAGTTCTTC	CASSPVGAGNEQFF
many	12	TRBJ2-5	-	TRBV5-1	TGCGCCAGCAGCTTGGCTAGTGAGACCCAGTACTTC	CASSLASETQYF
-	15	TRBJ2-2	-	TRBV6-2/TRBV6-3	TGTGCCAGCAGTTACTCGAGTCCGGCCACCGGGGAGCTGTTTTTT	CASSYSSPATGELFF
many	14	TRBJ2-2	TRBD2	TRBV7-3	TGTGCCACCAGGACTAGCGGACTAACCGGGGAGCTGTTTTTT	CATRTSGLTGELFF
-	15	TRBJ2-7	TRBD2	TRBV28	TGTGCCAGCAGTACAACTAGCGGGGCGACCTACGAGCAGTACTTC	CASSTTSGATYEQYF
-	17	TRBJ2-1	TRBD2	TRBV4-2	TGTGCCAGCAGCCACGTCAGGGTAGCGGGAGTCTACAATGAGCAGTTCTTC	CASSHVRVAGVYNEQFF
-	13	TRBJ2-1	-	TRBV12-5	TGTGCTAGTGGTTTGCTCACTATGACTGAGCAGTTCTTC	CASGLLTMTEQFF
-	13	TRBJ2-7	TRBD1	TRBV3-1	TGTGCCAGCAGCTCCCGGGACAGGGGCGAGCAGTACTTC	CASSSRDRGEQYF
few	14	TRBJ2-1	-	TRBV4-2	TGTGCCAGCAGCCAACCTCTAGCGCCCAATGAGCAGTTCTTC	CASSQPLAPNEQFF
-	16	TRBJ2-1	TRBD2	TRBV6-5	TGTGCCAGCAGTTACTCCCGCGGGAGGGTCGACAATGAGCAGTTCTTC	CASSYSRGRVDNEQFF
many	16	TRBJ2-3	-	TRBV11-2	TGTGCCAGCAGCTTACTTGTTGGAGTCCGGGCAGATACGCAGTATTTT	CASSLLVGVRADTQYF
few	17	TRBJ2-1	TRBD2	TRBV4-3	TGCGCCAGCAGCACGGGGACTAGCGGGAGGGGGCACGATGAGCAGTTCTTC	CASSTGTSGRGHDEQFF
few	12	TRBJ2-3	-	TRBV20-1	TGCAGTGCTCAACCTGGCCCAGATACGCAGTATTTT	CSAQPGPDTQYF
few	17	TRBJ2-1	TRBD2	TRBV12-3/TRBV12-4	TGTGCCAGCAACGGACTAGCGGGAGGGGTGGTGCTCAATGAGCAGTTCTTC	CASNGLAGGVVLNEQFF
-	15	TRBJ2-7	TRBD2	TRBV28	TGTGCCAGCAGCCTTCCCACGGGGGGGCCTAGCGAGCAGTACTTC	CASSLPTGGPSEQYF
-	15	TRBJ2-1	-	TRBV5-1	TGCGCCAGCAGCTTGGGCTGGTCGCCTTCGAATGAGCAGTTCTTC	CASSLGWSPSNEQFF